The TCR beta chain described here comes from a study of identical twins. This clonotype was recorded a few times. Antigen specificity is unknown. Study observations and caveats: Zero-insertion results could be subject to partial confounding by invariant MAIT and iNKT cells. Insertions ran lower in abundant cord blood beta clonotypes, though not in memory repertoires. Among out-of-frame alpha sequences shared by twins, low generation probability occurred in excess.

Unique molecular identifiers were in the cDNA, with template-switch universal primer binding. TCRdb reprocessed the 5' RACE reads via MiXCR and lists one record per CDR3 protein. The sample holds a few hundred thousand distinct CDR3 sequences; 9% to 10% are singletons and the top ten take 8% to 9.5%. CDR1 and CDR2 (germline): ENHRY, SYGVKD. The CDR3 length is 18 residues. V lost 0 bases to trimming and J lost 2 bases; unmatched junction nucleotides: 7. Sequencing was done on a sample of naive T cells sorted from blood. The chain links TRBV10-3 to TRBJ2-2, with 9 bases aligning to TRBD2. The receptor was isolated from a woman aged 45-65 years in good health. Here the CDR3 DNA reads TGTGCCATCAGTGAGTCGTCGGTAGCGGGAGCCAACACCGGGGAGCTGTTTTTT. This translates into CAISESSVAGANTGELFF.